The clone carrying this T cell receptor (beta chain) was observed at least ten times. The data belong to a study of molecular identifiers for immune sequencing clone quantification. TCRdb re-derived calls from the PCR reads in MiXCR, one entry per CDR3 protein. The sample has about 510,000 distinct CDR3 sequences, over 20% seen once; the top ten hold more than 0.8%. CDR3 length equals 15 residues. The V end was cut by 5 bases, the J end by 1 base, with 14 bases between. A CD8+CD4-CCR7+CD45RA+ phenotype served as the sorting definition for naive CD8 T cells. The source is a human donor in good health. Some libraries in this study had Jurkat cell RNA spiked in. Sample: naive CD8+ T cells from blood, with Jurkat cell RNA spiked in. As to subset: FACS-sorted CD8+CD4-CCR7+CD45RA+ naive T cells. The rearrangement links TRBV12-3 or TRBV12-4 to TRBJ1-1; TRBD1 might be the D (5 bases). The DNA for the CDR3 is TGTGCCAGCAGTCCAGGGTGGGGGTCGAACACTGAAGCTTTCTTT. It translates to CASSPGWGSNTEAFF.